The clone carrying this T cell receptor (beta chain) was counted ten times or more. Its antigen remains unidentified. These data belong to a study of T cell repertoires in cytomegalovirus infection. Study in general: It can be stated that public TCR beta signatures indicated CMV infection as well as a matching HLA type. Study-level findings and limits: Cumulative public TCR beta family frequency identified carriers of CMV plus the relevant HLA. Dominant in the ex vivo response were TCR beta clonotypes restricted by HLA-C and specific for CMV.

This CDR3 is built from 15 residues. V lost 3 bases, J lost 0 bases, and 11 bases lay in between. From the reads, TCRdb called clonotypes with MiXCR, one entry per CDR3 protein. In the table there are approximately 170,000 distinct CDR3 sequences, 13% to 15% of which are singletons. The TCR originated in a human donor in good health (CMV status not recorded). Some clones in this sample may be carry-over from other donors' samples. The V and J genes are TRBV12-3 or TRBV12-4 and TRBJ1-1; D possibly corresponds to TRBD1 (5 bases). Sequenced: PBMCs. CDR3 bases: TGTGCCAGCAGTTTGAAGGGACCCATGAACACTGAAGCTTTCTTT. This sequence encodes CASSLKGPMNTEAFF.